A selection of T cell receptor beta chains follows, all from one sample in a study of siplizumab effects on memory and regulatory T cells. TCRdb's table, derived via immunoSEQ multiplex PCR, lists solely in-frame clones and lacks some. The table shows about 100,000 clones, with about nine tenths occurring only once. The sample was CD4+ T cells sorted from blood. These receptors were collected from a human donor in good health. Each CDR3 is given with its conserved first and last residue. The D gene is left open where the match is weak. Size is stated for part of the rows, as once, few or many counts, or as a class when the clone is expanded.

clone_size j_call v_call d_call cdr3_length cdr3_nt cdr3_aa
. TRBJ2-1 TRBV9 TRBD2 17 TGTGCCAGCAGCTTGGGACTAGCGGGTGCTCTGGACAATGAGCAGTTCTTC CASSLGLAGALDNEQFF
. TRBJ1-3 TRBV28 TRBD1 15 TGTGCCAGCAGTTTGGCGGGACAGAGAGGAAACACCATATATTTT CASSLAGQRGNTIYF
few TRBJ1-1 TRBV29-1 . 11 TGCAGCGTCAGACAGGCTAAGGAAGCTTTCTTT CSVRQAKEAFF
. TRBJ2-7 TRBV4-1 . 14 TGCGCCAGCAGCCAATACTCCCTAGGGTACGAGCAGTACTTC CASSQYSLGYEQYF
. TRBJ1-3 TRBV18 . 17 TGTGCCAGCTCACCCACGGCCGGGGCCCTCTCTGGAAACACCATATATTTT CASSPTAGALSGNTIYF
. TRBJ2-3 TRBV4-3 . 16 TGCGCCAGCAGCCAAGATGCTAGCAAAAGCACAGATACGCAGTATTTT CASSQDASKSTDTQYF
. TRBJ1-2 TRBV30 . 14 TGTGCCTGGAGTGGGGAAGGGGCTTTCTATGGCTACACCTTC CAWSGEGAFYGYTF
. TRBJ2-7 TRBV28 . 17 TGTGCCAGCAGTCCCGAGCTCGGAGGGGGCAATATTTACGAGCAGTACTTC CASSPELGGGNIYEQYF
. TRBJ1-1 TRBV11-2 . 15 TGTGCCAGCAGCTTAGATTGGGCGGCTGGGGGTGAAGCTTTCTTT CASSLDWAAGGEAFF
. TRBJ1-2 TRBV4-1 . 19 TGCGCCAGCAGCCAAGCTTTTCTCTTTCGGGGCCTACTTTTGTATGGCTACACCTTC CASSQAFLFRGLLLYGYTF
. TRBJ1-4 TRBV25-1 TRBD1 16 TGTGCCAGCAGAGCTTCCCCGGGACAGGGGGAGGAAAAACTGTTTTTT CASRASPGQGEEKLFF
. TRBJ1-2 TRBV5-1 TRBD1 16 TGCGCCAGCAGCTCCAAATCACCGGGACAGCCCTATGGCTACACCTTC CASSSKSPGQPYGYTF
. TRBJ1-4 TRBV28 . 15 TGTGCCAGCAGCCTAGGCGGGGCCGACGGTGAAAAACTGTTTTTT CASSLGGADGEKLFF
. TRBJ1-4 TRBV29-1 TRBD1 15 TGCAGCGCCTCGTATTCCGGGACAGGGGGTGAAAAACTGTTTTTT CSASYSGTGGEKLFF
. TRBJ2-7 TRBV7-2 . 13 TGTGCCAGCAGCTTAGTTGTTAGACGGGAGCAGTACTTC CASSLVVRREQYF
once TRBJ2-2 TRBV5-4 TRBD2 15 TGTGCCAGCAGCTTGGGCGGGGGGAACACCGGGGAGCTGTTTTTT CASSLGGGNTGELFF
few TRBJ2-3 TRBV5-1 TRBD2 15 TGCGCCACCAGGGGACTAGCTGCCTCCACAGATACGCAGTATTTT CATRGLAASTDTQYF
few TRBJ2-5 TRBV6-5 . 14 TGTGCCAGCAGTTACTCGCCTTCCCAAGAGACCCAGTACTTC CASSYSPSQETQYF
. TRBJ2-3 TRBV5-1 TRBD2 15 TGCGCCAGCCGAGCGACTAGCGGATTCACAGATACGCAGTATTTT CASRATSGFTDTQYF
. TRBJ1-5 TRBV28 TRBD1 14 TGTGCCAGCAGTGACGTGGACAGGAATCAGCCCCAGCATTTT CASSDVDRNQPQHF
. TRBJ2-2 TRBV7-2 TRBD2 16 TGTGCCAGCAGCTTAGCGTCGGGGGGTAACACCGGGGAGCTGTTTTTT CASSLASGGNTGELFF
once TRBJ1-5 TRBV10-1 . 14 TGCGCCAGCAGTGACGGGGGTAGAGGTCAGCCCCAGCATTTT CASSDGGRGQPQHF
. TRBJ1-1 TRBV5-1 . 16 TGCGCCAGCAGCTTGGTGGGGCGTGGGGTCGACACTGAAGCTTTCTTT CASSLVGRGVDTEAFF
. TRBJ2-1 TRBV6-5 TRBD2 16 TGTGCCAGCAGTTATTGGGGGCGGGGGGGAGCGAGTGAGCAGTTCTTC CASSYWGRGGASEQFF
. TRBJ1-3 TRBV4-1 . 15 TGCGCCAGCAGCCAAGACTCTGGCTCTGGAAACACCATATATTTT CASSQDSGSGNTIYF
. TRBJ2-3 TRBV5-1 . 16 TGCGCCAGCAGCCGCTCCCCCGGACTCTTCACAGATACGCAGTATTTT CASSRSPGLFTDTQYF
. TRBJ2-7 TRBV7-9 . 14 TGTGCCAGCAGCTTGGGTTCAGTTACCGCCGAGCAGTACTTC CASSLGSVTAEQYF
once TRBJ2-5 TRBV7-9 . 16 TGTGCCAGCAGCTTAGTATCAGGGTGGGGGCAAGAGACCCAGTACTTC CASSLVSGWGQETQYF
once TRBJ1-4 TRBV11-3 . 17 TGTGCCAGCATCCCTGGACAGTCTTCGTTTACGAATGAAAAACTGTTTTTT CASIPGQSSFTNEKLFF
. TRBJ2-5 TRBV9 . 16 TGTGCCAGCAGCGTCCAGGTAACCCAGGGTAGGGAGACCCAGTACTTC CASSVQVTQGRETQYF
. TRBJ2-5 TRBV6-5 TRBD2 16 TGTGCCAGCAGTTACTCTCTAGCGGGGGGGGTAGAGACCCAGTACTTC CASSYSLAGGVETQYF
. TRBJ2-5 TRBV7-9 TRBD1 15 TGTGCCAGCAGCCCCGGGACAGGGGGCGGAGAGACCCAGTACTTC CASSPGTGGGETQYF
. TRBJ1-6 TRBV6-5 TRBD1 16 TGTGCCAGCAGTTACTCGGATCAGGGGGCATATTCACCCCTCCACTTT CASSYSDQGAYSPLHF
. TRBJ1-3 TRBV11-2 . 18 TGTGCCAGCAGCTTGAGGGAACTACTCCAAGGTTCGGGAAACACCATATATTTT CASSLRELLQGSGNTIYF
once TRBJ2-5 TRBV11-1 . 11 TGTGCCAGCAGCTTATCCGAGACCCAGTACTTC CASSLSETQYF
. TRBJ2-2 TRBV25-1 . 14 TGTGCCAGCATGAGGTTTGGTAACACCGGGGAGCTGTTTTTT CASMRFGNTGELFF
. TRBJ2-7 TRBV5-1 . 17 TGCGCCAGCAGCTTGGAATCCCTAGGGACTTCATCTGCCGAGCAGTACTTC CASSLESLGTSSAEQYF
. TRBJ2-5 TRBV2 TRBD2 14 TGTGCCAGCAGATGGGGACTAGCCAGCGAGACCCAGTACTTC CASRWGLASETQYF
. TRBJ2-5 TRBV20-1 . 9 TGCAGTGCTAGGGAGGGCGAGTACTTC CSAREGEYF
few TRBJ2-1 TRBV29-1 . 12 TGCAGCGTTGATCCGGGAAGCAATGAGCAGTTCTTC CSVDPGSNEQFF
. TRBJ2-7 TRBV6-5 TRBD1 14 TGTGCCAGCAGCCCCGGACAGGTGGTGAACGAGCAGTACTTC CASSPGQVVNEQYF